This record concerns one T cell receptor (beta chain) sequence. The data are from a study of blood T cell repertoires in COVID-19. About the study: Researchers got acute and convalescent COVID-19 samples from the United States, Italy and Spain. From T cells, B-cell-depleted T cells, or PBMCs came the material, which was cDNA or gDNA.

Study processing details: Nucleated cell number was recorded as an estimate derived from reference gene primer amplification. Using immunoSEQ multiplex PCR, the repertoire was profiled, and TCRdb retains in-frame clones only, with some absent. The DNA gave D and trimming, while V, J and clone size come from that table. This sample carries about 120,000 clones, 78% of them seen once, and the ten largest clones take about 2.1%. This receptor was identified in a man between 65 and 80 years old with acute or convalescent COVID-19. Sequenced input: peripheral blood.

Here the CDR3 reads CASSLSWGDTEAFF. The CDR3, as DNA: TGCGCCAGCAGCTTAAGCTGGGGCGACACTGAAGCTTTCTTT. The chain joins TRBV5-1 to TRBJ1-1; tentative D call: TRBD1 (5 bases). The germline V gene encodes CDR1 SGHRS and CDR2 YFSETQ. Trimming cost V 2 bases and J 3 bases, with 11 bases left between them. The CDR3 is 14 amino acids. Filled out from reference TRBV5-1 and TRBJ1-1, the complete variable domain reads KAGVTQTPRYLIKTRGQQVTLSCSPISGHRSVSWYQQTPGQGLQFLFEYFSETQRNKGNFPGRFSGRQFSNSRSEMNVSTLELGDSALYLCASSLSWGDTEAFFGQGTRLTVV.